This T cell receptor (beta chain) was found in a study of shared clonotypes between healthy human individuals (dated by TCRdb to about 2020). Background for the entire study: Three men and two women, aged 18 to 49 years, made up the cohort. For each donor, three plates each were used for CD4 naive and CD4 memory, two plates were used for CD8 naive, and one plate was used for CD8 memory. To estimate repertoire size and how much clonotype sharing occurs between individuals, the study deeply sequenced the blood TCR repertoires of five healthy adults. Different laboratories and diverse techniques were used to prepare libraries and sequence TCR repertoires, to increase sequencing depth and limit assay-specific biases. Per donor, leukapheresis produced somewhere between about 0.94 and 9.5 billion PBMCs. On the study overall, not on this receptor specifically: Estimated clonotype richness was generally larger for naive than for memory subsets. Because the study included a small number of donors, the genetic and exposure-history diversity represented was limited. Sharing across a few donors was observed for around 4.8% of naive CD4, 3.5% of naive CD8, 2% to 2.5% of memory CD4, and about 0.4% of memory CD8 clonotypes. Compared with non-shared clonotypes, clonotypes shared by all four sorted-subset donors had higher generation probabilities. Sampling was restricted to blood, and TCR repertoires in tissues likely differ from the TCR repertoires found in blood. Even with the large sequencing depth, rarefaction of the sorted-subset datasets indicated that sequencing was incomplete. Based on pairwise subsampling, the degree of clonotype sharing among donors was expected to be affected by sequencing depth.

From its cysteine to its phenylalanine, the CDR3 spans 14 amino acids. Only the CDR3 DNA stays, 42 bases, in frame from base 1. Germline trimming: 0 bases from V, 5 bases from J; junction bases outside gene matches: 0. Via the germline V gene, CDR1 is SGDLS and CDR2 YYNGEE. Donors were healthy HIV-negative adults with no recently reported acute infections or vaccinations. Every donor was a Caucasian adult residing in Nashville, Tennessee, USA. CD4+ T cells were enriched by magnetic negative selection, after which naive cells were positively selected on CD45RA and the negative fraction was taken as the memory subset. After blood collection by leukapheresis, PBMCs were isolated using Ficoll-Histopaque density gradient centrifugation and then cryopreserved in the vapor phase of liquid nitrogen. Purity and quantity of every magnetically sorted T cell population were checked by analytical flow cytometry. Genomic DNA was isolated from every sorted fraction and measured by UV absorbance on a Nanodrop 2000c.

About this clone itself: Its antigen is currently not known. There are no base qualities to consult, and no much larger clone falls within one base. Other DNA sequences in this specimen translate into the identical CDR3.

Using the deep immunoSEQ assay, multiplex PCR amplified TCR CDR3 regions from genomic DNA. For each cell subset, the extracted genomic DNA was distributed evenly across all wells of several immunoSEQ 96-well plates, and each plate served as one replicate. For sorted subsets, around 0.2 ug genomic DNA, equal to some 30,000 T cell genomes, was loaded into each replicate PCR. The purified libraries were quantified using a Qubit 3.0 fluorometer, sized with a Bioanalyzer 2100, and then quantified again using the KAPA Library Quantification kit. A separate single-read 150-cycle Illumina NextSeq 550 flow cell was used to sequence each immunoSEQ 96-well plate. In the authors' own workflow: Because only junctional sequences without quality scores were contained in the immunoSEQ output, filtering matching that applied to full-length reads could not be performed. Sequences were annotated with PyIR, a Python wrapper for IgBLAST v1.9, and V/J genes and CDR3 were assigned using IMGT germline references. Reads with weak V/J assignments (E-value above 1e-6), missing CDR3, stop codons, out-of-frame junctions, or ambiguous translated residues were removed. V3J clonotypes were defined by identical inferred V gene, J gene, and CDR3 amino acid sequence. The percentage overlap between two repertoires was calculated by dividing the number of shared unique clonotypes by the size of the smaller repertoire. RTK rarefaction, the Chao1 estimator, and Recon v2.1 estimates of unobserved clonotypes were used to assess repertoire richness. Generation probabilities were computed with OLGA for all TCRbeta clonotypes obtained by the gDNA method from several donors. Imported from immuneACCESS, the table was reduced by TCRdb to in-frame sequences with V and J called. These copies leave out some clones; in studies compared against another copy, an unresolved V gene accounts for under half, and the cause of the remainder is not known. The V and J calls and the clone size are those of that table, but D and trimming were determined from the DNA. The sample data list approximately 2.3 million clones, and 80% to 95% of these were observed just once. Of the sample, about 0.39% falls within the top ten clones.

The clonotype comes from a man in his late teens or twenties in good health. Some clones in this sample may be carry-over from other donors' samples. The chain is made from TRBV9 and TRBJ2-2, with 8 central nucleotides matching TRBD2. Sequencing was carried out using naive CD4+ T cells from PBMCs. The sample's cell subset or site label, in plain terms: CD45RA+ positively selected. Here is the DNA: TGTGCCAGCAGCGTAGCTAGCGGGACCGGGGAGCTGTTTTTT. The translation is CASSVASGTGELFF.